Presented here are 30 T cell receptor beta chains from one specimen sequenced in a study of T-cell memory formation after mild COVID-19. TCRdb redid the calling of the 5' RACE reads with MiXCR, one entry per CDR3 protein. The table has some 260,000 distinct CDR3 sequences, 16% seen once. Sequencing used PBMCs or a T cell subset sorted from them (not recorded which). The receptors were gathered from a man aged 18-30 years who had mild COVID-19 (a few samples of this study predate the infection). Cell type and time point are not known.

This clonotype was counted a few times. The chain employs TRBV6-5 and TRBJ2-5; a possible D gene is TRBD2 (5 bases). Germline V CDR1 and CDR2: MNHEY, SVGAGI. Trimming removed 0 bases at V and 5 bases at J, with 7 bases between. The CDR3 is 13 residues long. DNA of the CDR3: TGTGCCAGCAGTTACTCGAGAGGGGAGACCCAGTACTTC. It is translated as CASSYSRGETQYF.

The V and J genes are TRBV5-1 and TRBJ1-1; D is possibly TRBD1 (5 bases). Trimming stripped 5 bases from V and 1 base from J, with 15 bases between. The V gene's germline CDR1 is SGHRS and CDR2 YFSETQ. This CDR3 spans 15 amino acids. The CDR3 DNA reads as TGCGCCAGCAGTTGGAGAATGACAGCGAACACTGAAGCTTTCTTT. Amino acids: CASSWRMTANTEAFF. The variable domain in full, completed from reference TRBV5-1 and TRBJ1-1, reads KAGVTQTPRYLIKTRGQQVTLSCSPISGHRSVSWYQQTPGQGLQFLFEYFSETQRNKGNFPGRFSGRQFSNSRSEMNVSTLELGDSALYLCASSWRMTANTEAFFGQGTRLTVV.

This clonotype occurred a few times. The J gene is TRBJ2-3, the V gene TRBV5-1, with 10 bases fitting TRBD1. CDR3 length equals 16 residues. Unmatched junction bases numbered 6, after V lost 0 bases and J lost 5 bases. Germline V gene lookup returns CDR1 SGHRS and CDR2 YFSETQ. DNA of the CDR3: TGCGCCAGCAGCTTGGTTGAGACAGGGGGCGAAGATACGCAGTATTTT. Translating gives CASSLVETGGEDTQYF.

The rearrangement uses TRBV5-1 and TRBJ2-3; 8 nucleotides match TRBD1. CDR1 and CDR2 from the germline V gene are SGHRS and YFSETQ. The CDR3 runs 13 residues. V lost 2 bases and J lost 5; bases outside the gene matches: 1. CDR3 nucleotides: TGCGCCAGCAGCTTCACAGGGGGAGATACGCAGTATTTT. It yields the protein CASSFTGGDTQYF.

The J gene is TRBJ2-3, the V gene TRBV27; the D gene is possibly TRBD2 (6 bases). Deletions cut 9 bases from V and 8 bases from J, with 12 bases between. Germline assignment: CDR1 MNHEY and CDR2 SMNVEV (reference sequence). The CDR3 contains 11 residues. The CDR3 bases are TGTGCCAGTTCTAGCGTCGGTACGCAGTATTTT. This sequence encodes CASSSVGTQYF.

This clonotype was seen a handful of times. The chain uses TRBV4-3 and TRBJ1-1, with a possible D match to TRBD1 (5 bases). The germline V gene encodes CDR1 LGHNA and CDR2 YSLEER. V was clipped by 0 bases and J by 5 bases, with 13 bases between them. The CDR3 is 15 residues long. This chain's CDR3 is CASSQEGQGGTEAFF. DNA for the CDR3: TGCGCCAGCAGCCAAGAGGGCCAGGGAGGGACTGAAGCTTTCTTT.

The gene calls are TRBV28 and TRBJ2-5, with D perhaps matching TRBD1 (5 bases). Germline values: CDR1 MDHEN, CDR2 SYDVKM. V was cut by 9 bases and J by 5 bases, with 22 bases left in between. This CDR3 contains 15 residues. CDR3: CASSPRGQSPETQYF. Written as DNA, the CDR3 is TGTGCCAGTTCCCCAAGGGGCCAGTCGCCGGAGACCCAGTACTTC.

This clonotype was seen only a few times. The CDR3 is CASSLGMVGPGSYEQYF. Written as DNA, the CDR3 is TGTGCCAGCAGCTTGGGGATGGTTGGGCCCGGCTCCTACGAGCAGTACTTC. The chain links TRBV5-6 to TRBJ2-7; D is uncertain. The CDR3 runs to 17 residues. V was clipped by 0 bases and J by 0 bases, with 16 bases between them. Looked up from germline, CDR1 is SGHDT and CDR2 is YYEEEE.

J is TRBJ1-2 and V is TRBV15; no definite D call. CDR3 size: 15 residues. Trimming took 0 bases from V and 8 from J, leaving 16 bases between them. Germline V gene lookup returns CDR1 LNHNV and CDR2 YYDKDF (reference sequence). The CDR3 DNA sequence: TGTGCCACCAGCAGAGATCTAACAGCCACTCTGGGCTACACCTTC. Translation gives CATSRDLTATLGYTF.

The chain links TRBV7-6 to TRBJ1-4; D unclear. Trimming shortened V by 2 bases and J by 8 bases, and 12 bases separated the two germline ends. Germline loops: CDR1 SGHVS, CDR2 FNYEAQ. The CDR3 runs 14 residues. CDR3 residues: CASSLTPSGEKLFF. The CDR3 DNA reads TGTGCCAGCAGCTTAACGCCATCTGGAGAAAAACTGTTTTTT.

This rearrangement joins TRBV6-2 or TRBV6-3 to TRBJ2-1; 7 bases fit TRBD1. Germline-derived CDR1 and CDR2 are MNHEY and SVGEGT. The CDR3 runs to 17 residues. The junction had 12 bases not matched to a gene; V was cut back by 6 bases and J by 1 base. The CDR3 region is CASRRSGQITSYNEQFF. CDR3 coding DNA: TGTGCCAGCAGGCGCTCGGGACAGATCACATCCTACAATGAGCAGTTCTTC.

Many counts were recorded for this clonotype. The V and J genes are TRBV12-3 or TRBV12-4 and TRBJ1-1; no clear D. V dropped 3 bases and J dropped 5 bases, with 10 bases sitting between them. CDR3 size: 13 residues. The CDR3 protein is CASSFRVGTEAFF. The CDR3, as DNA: TGTGCCAGCAGTTTCCGGGTAGGGACTGAAGCTTTCTTT.

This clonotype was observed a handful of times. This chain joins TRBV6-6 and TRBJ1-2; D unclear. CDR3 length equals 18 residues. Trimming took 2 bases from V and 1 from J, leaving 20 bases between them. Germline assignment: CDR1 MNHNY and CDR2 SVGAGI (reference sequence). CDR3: CASSYQADPRPGNYGYTF. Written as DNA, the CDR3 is TGTGCCAGCAGTTACCAAGCGGACCCTCGCCCTGGTAACTATGGCTACACCTTC.

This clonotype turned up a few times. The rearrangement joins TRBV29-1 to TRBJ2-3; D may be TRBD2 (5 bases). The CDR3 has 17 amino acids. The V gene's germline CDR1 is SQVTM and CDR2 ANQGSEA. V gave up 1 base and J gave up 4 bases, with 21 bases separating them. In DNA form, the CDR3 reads TGCAGCGTTGAAGCGGGGTCGGGTCGGCTCGGGGCAGATACGCAGTATTTT. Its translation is CSVEAGSGRLGADTQYF.

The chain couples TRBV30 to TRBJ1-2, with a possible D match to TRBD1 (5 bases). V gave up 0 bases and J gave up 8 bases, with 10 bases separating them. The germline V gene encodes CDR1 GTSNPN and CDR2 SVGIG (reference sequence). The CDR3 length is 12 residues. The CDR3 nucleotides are TGTGCCTGGAGTGTGGGGACTCCGGGCTACACCTTC. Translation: CAWSVGTPGYTF.

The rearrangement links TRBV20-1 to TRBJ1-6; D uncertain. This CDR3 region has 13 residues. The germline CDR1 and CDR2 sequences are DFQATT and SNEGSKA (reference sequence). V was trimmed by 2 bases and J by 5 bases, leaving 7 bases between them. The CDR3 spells CSARYSDNSPLHF. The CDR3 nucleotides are TGCAGTGCTAGATACTCAGATAATTCACCCCTCCACTTT.

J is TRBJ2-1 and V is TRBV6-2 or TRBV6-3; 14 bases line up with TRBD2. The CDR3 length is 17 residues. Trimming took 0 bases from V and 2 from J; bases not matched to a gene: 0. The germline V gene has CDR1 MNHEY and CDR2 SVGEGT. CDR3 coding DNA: TGTGCCAGCAGTTACTCGACTAGCGGGGGGGCCTACAATGAGCAGTTCTTC. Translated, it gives CASSYSTSGGAYNEQFF.

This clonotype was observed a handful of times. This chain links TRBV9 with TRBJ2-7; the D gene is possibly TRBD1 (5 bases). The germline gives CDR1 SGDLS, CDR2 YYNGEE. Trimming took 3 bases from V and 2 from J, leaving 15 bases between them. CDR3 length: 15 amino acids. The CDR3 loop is CASSAGPDIAYEQYF. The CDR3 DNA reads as TGTGCCAGCAGCGCCGGCCCGGACATAGCCTACGAGCAGTACTTC.

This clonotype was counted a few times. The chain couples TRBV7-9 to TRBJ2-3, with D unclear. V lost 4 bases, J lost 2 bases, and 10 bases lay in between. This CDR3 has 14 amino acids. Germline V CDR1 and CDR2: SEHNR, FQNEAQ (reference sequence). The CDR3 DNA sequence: TGTGCCAGCAGCTCTGTCCAGGCCACAGATACGCAGTATTTT. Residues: CASSSVQATDTQYF.

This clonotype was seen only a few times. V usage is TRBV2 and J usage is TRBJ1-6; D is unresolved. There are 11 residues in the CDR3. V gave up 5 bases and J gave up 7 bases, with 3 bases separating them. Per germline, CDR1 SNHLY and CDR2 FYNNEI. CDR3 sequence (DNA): TGTGCCAGCAGTCAGAATTCACCCCTCCACTTT. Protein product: CASSQNSPLHF.

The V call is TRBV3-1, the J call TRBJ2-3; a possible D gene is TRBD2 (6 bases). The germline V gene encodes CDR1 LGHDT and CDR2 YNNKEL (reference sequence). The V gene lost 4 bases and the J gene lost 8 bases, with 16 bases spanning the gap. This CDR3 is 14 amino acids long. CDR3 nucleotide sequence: TGTGCCAGCAGCCCCCGGGACTCCCAGCCTACGCAGTATTTT. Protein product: CASSPRDSQPTQYF.

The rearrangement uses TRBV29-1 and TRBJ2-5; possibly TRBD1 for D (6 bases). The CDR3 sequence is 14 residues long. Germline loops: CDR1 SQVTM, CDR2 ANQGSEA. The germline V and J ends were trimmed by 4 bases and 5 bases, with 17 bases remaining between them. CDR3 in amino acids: CSVGTEWGRETQYF. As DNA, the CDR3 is TGCAGCGTTGGGACAGAGTGGGGCCGGGAGACCCAGTACTTC.

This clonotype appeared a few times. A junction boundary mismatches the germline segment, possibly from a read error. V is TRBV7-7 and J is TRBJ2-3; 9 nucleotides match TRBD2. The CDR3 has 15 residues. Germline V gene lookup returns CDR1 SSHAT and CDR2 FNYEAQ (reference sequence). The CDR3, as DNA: TGTGCTAGCAGCTTAGCGGGGGCCTACACAGATACGCAGTATTTT. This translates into CASSLAGAYTDTQYF. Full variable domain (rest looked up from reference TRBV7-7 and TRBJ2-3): GAGVSQSPRYKVTKRGQDVTLRCDPISSHATLYWYQQALGQGPEFLTYFNYEAQPDKSGLPSDRFSAERPEGSISTLTIQRTEQRDSAMYRCASSLAGAYTDTQYFGPGTRLTVL.

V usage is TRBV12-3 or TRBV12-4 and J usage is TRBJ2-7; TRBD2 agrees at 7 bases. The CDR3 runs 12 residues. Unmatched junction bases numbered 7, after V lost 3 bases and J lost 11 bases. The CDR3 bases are TGTGCCAGCAGTTTGGGGCGGGGGAAGAAGTACTTC. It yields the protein CASSLGRGKKYF.

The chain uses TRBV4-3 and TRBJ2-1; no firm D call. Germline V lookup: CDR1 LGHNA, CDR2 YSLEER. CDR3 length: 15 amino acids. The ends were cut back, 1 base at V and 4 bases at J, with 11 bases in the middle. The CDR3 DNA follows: TGCGCCAGCAGCCAAGCCGGCTGGAGTTACAATGAGCAGTTCTTC. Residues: CASSQAGWSYNEQFF.

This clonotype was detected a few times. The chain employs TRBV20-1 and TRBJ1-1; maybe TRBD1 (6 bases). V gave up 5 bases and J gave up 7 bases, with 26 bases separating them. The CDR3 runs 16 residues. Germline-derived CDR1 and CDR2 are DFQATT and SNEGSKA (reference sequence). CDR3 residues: CSAPGDPQGYLGEAFF. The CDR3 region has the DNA TGCAGTGCTCCCGGTGACCCCCAGGGGTACCTCGGTGAAGCTTTCTTT.

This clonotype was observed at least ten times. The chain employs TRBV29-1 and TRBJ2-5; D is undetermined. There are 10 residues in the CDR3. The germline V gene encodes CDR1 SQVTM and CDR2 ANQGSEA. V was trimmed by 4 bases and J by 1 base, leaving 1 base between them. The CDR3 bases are TGCAGCGTTGGCCAAGAGACCCAGTACTTC. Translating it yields CSVGQETQYF.

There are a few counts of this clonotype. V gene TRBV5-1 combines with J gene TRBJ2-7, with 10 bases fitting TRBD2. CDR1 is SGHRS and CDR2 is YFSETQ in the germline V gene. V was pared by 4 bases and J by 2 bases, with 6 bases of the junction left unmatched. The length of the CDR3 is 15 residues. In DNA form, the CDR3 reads TGCGCCAGCAGCCCCGGGACTAGCGTAACCTACGAGCAGTACTTC. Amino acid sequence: CASSPGTSVTYEQYF.

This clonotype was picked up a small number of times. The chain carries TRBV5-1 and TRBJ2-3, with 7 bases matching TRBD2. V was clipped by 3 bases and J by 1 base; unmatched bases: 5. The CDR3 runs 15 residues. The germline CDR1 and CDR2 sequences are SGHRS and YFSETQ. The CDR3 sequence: CASSSRRGGTDTQYF. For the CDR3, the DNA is TGCGCCAGCAGCTCCCGACGGGGGGGCACAGATACGCAGTATTTT.

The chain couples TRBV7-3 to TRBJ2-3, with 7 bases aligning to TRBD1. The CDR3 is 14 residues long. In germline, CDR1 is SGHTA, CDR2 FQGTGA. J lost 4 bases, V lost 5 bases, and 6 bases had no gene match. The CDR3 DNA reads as TGTGCCAGCAGCCAACGGGACAGTTCAGATACGCAGTATTTT. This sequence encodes CASSQRDSSDTQYF. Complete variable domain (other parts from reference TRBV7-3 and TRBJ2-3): GAGVSQTPSNKVTEKGKYVELRCDPISGHTALYWYRQSLGQGPEFLIYFQGTGAADDSGLPNDRFFAVRPEGSVSTLKIQRTERGDSAVYLCASSQRDSSDTQYFGPGTRLTVL.